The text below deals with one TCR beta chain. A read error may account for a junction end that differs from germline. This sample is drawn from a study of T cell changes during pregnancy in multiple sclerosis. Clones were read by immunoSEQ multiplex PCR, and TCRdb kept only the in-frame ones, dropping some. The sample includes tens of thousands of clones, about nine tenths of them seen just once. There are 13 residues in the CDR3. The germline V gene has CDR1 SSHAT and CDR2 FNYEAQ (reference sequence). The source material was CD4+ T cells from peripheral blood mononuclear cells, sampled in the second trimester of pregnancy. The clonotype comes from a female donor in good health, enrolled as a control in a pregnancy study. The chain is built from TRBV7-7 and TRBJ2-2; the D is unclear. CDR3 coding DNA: TGTGCTAGCAGCGTCACAGTCACCGGGGAGCTGTTTTTT. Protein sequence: CASSVTVTGELFF.